A single sample gave rise to the 29 T cell receptor beta chains below, sequenced in a study of blood T cells in healthy people across ages. Sample-barcoded 5' priming and a J-beta primer mix drove a second PCR of 7 to 11 cycles. One entry per CDR3 protein results from TCRdb running MiXCR on the 5' RACE reads. Of under 2,000,000 distinct CDR3 sequences listed, just under 50% were seen once; the top ten hold approximately 2%. Sequences were obtained from blood. Source of these receptors: a woman aged 40 to 50 in good health.

There are many counts of this clonotype. The chain joins TRBV28 to TRBJ2-5; unclear D gene. The CDR3 covers 13 residues. The germline CDR1 and CDR2 sequences are MDHEN and SYDVKM. V gave up 3 bases and J gave up 7 bases, with 12 bases separating them. The CDR3 nucleotides are TGTGCCAGCAGTTTCAGTCTCTCCGGGACCCAGTACTTC. Translated: CASSFSLSGTQYF.

The chain recombines TRBV20-1 with TRBJ1-5; the match to TRBD1 covers 7 bases. This CDR3 has 13 amino acids. The V gene end was trimmed by 3 bases and the J gene end by 7 bases; junction bases not matched to a gene: 6. Germline values: CDR1 DFQATT, CDR2 SNEGSKA (reference sequence). The CDR3 loop is CSASGQVAQPQHF. Written as DNA, the CDR3 is TGCAGTGCTAGTGGACAGGTTGCCCAGCCCCAGCATTTT.

In the case of this clonotype: Mismatch with germline at one junction end may stem from a read error. J is TRBJ2-1 and V is TRBV6-1, with D possibly matching TRBD1 (6 bases). The germline CDR1 and CDR2 sequences are MNHNS and SASEGT. This CDR3 region has 17 residues. CDR3: CSSSEAGVLSSYNEQFF. In DNA form, the CDR3 reads TGTTCCAGCAGTGAAGCAGGGGTCCTAAGCTCCTACAATGAGCAGTTCTTC.

This clonotype showed up just a few times. V is TRBV5-1 and J is TRBJ2-5; the match to TRBD2 covers 11 bases. V lost 3 bases to trimming and J lost 4 bases; unmatched junction nucleotides: 11. CDR1 is SGHRS, CDR2 YFSETQ, per germline. The CDR3 is 17 amino acids. This CDR3 is CASSYMSTSGEGETQYF. CDR3 DNA sequence: TGCGCCAGCAGCTACATGTCGACTAGCGGGGAGGGAGAGACCCAGTACTTC. Combining the CDR3 with reference TRBV5-1 and TRBJ2-5 gives the whole variable domain KAGVTQTPRYLIKTRGQQVTLSCSPISGHRSVSWYQQTPGQGLQFLFEYFSETQRNKGNFPGRFSGRQFSNSRSEMNVSTLELGDSALYLCASSYMSTSGEGETQYFGPGTRLLVL.

The V call is TRBV20-1, the J call TRBJ2-4; D is ambiguous. The end of the DNA aligns better with TRBJ2-7, so the J call may be wrong. In germline, CDR1 is DFQATT, CDR2 SNEGSKA (reference sequence). The CDR3 is 12 residues long. The CDR3 DNA reads TGCAGTGCTGGTGACCGTGTCTACGAGCAGTACTTC. Protein: CSAGDRVYEQYF.

This chain uses TRBV5-1 with TRBJ1-1, with D unresolved. This CDR3 contains 14 residues. The V gene's germline CDR1 is SGHRS and CDR2 YFSETQ. Trimming left V 4 bases short and J 0 bases short, with 10 bases between. The CDR3 DNA sequence: TGCGCCAGCAGCCACAGCGATGTGAACACTGAAGCTTTCTTT. Protein product: CASSHSDVNTEAFF.

This clonotype was found once. The chain uses TRBV5-8 and TRBJ2-5; 11 bases map to TRBD2. Looked up from germline, CDR1 is SGHTS and CDR2 is YDEGEE. With V trimmed by 0 bases and J by 6 bases, 10 bases remained unmatched. This CDR3 is 17 amino acids long. The CDR3 region has the DNA TGTGCCAGCAGCTTGGAGGTCCTAGCGGGGGGAGCCCAGACCCAGTACTTC. As protein: CASSLEVLAGGAQTQYF.

The V gene is TRBV11-1, the J gene TRBJ2-7; TRBD2 matches 13 bases. V shed 5 bases and J 0 bases; nucleotides not matched to a gene: 10. Germline assignment: CDR1 SGHAT and CDR2 FQDESV (reference sequence). The CDR3 extends over 18 amino acids. The CDR3 here is CASSPGLAGASPSYEQYF. The CDR3 nucleotides read TGTGCCAGCAGCCCCGGACTAGCGGGGGCCTCCCCCTCCTACGAGCAGTACTTC. The full variable domain, completed using reference TRBV11-1 and TRBJ2-7, is EAEVAQSPRYKITEKSQAVAFWCDPISGHATLYWYRQILGQGPELLVQFQDESVVDDSQLPKDRFSAERLKGVDSTLKIQPAELGDSAMYLCASSPGLAGASPSYEQYFGPGTRLTVT.

The chain carries TRBV28 and TRBJ2-5; D might be TRBD1 (6 bases). This CDR3 spans 15 amino acids. Deletions cut 7 bases from V and 11 bases from J, with 26 bases between. CDR1 and CDR2 from the germline V gene are MDHEN and SYDVKM. The DNA of the CDR3 is TGTGCCAGCATCCGTGGTTGGTCCCGGGACAATGAGCAGTACTTC. Residues: CASIRGWSRDNEQYF.

Turning to this clonotype: The junction differs from germline at one of its ends, possibly a read error. The gene calls are TRBV6-2 or TRBV6-3 and TRBJ2-5; D unresolved. The CDR3 covers 11 residues. Looked up from germline, CDR1 is MNHEY and CDR2 is SVGEGT. The CDR3 here is CVSSYPKTQYF. The CDR3, as DNA: TGTGTCAGCAGTTATCCCAAGACCCAGTACTTC.

V is TRBV7-8 and J is TRBJ1-1; possible D gene TRBD1, 5 bases. The V gene lost 0 bases and the J gene lost 1 base, with 9 bases spanning the gap. Germline V lookup: CDR1 SGHVS, CDR2 FQNEAQ. The CDR3 is 15 amino acids. CDR3 in DNA: TGTGCCAGCAGCTTAGCCACTCAGGGGAACACTGAAGCTTTCTTT. Translated, it gives CASSLATQGNTEAFF.

This clonotype was detected only a few times. This could be a read error, since a much larger clone is one nucleotide away. The chain joins TRBV7-2 to TRBJ2-5, with a possible D match to TRBD2 (7 bases). V lost 4 bases, J lost 11 bases, and 20 bases lay in between. CDR1 is SGHTA and CDR2 is FQGNSA in the germline V gene. The CDR3 spans 14 residues. CDR3 bases: TGTGCCAGCAGCTCGCCCCCGGGGGGCGGTGAGCAGTACTTC. Encoded protein: CASSSPPGGGEQYF.

The chain carries TRBV11-3 and TRBJ2-1; maybe TRBD2 (7 bases). Germline CDR1 reads SGHNT; CDR2 reads YENEEA. This CDR3 spans 15 amino acids. The V end was cut by 0 bases, the J end by 10 bases, with 16 bases between. The CDR3 DNA reads TGTGCCAGCAGCTTAGATCCGGGGGGCGGCGGGGAGCAGTTCTTC. It translates to CASSLDPGGGGEQFF.

A few counts support this clonotype. The chain uses TRBV20-1 and TRBJ2-7; 8 positions agree with TRBD1. V dropped 5 bases and J dropped 2; count of bases not matched to a gene: 8. CDR1 is DFQATT and CDR2 is SNEGSKA in the germline V gene (reference sequence). The CDR3 has 14 amino acids. CDR3 sequence (DNA): TGCAGTGCTTATACAGGGGGAGTCACCTACGAGCAGTACTTC. Protein sequence: CSAYTGGVTYEQYF.

This clonotype appeared once. The chain carries TRBV20-1 and TRBJ2-1, with D possibly called TRBD1 or TRBD2 (6 bases each). This CDR3 spans 16 amino acids. Per the germline V gene, CDR1 is DFQATT and CDR2 is SNEGSKA (reference sequence). V was shortened by 0 bases and J by 2 bases, with 14 bases between the two germline ends. Written as DNA, the CDR3 is TGCAGTGCTAGAGATTGGAGGGGGGCCACCTACAATGAGCAGTTCTTC. As protein: CSARDWRGATYNEQFF.

This rearrangement joins TRBV6-5 to TRBJ2-1; TRBD1 aligns across 8 bases. The CDR3 covers 14 residues. J lost 13 bases, V lost 7 bases, and 15 bases had no gene match. CDR1 is MNHEY and CDR2 is SVGAGI in the germline V gene. CDR3: CASTGAGGAQTQFF. DNA for the CDR3: TGTGCCAGCACTGGGGCAGGGGGCGCGCAGACCCAGTTCTTC.

The CDR3: CSARDGQRMNTEAFF. CDR3 DNA: TGCAGTGCTAGAGATGGACAGAGAATGAACACTGAAGCTTTCTTT. The chain links TRBV20-1 to TRBJ1-1, with a tentative D call TRBD1 (6 bases). The V and J ends lost 0 bases and 0 bases respectively, with 11 bases between them. CDR3 length: 15 residues. CDR1 is DFQATT and CDR2 is SNEGSKA in the germline V gene (reference sequence).

The CDR3 spells CASSPIVAGETQYF. The DNA for the CDR3 is TGCGCCAGCAGCCCCATAGTGGCCGGAGAGACCCAGTACTTC. The chain recombines TRBV5-1 with TRBJ2-5; no definite D call. Germline values: CDR1 SGHRS, CDR2 YFSETQ. This CDR3 has 14 amino acids. Trimming took 4 bases from V and 4 from J, leaving 14 bases between them.

As regards this clonotype: Sequence at one end of the junction differs from germline and may be a read error. This chain uses TRBV7-9 with TRBJ2-7; 10 positions agree with TRBD1. The CDR3 is made up of 15 amino acids. Germline CDR1 is SEHNR and CDR2 is FQNEAQ (reference sequence). CDR3 DNA sequence: TGTACCAGCAGCCCGGGGACAGGGGTATTAGAGGAGCAGTACTTC. Translation: CTSSPGTGVLEEQYF. The complete variable domain, with remaining parts taken from reference TRBV7-9 and TRBJ2-7, reads DTGVSQNPRHKITKRGQNVTFRCDPISEHNRLYWYRQTLGQGPEFLTYFQNEAQLEKSRLLSDRFSAERPKGSFSTLEIQRTEQGDSAMYLCTSSPGTGVLEEQYFGPGTRLTVT.

The genes are TRBV5-1 and TRBJ2-3; D ambiguous. Germline CDR1 SGHRS, CDR2 YFSETQ. The CDR3 length is 14 residues. The V end lost 5 bases, the J end lost 0 bases, and 10 bases lay between the germline ends. This CDR3 reads CASRPDPSTDTQYF. The CDR3 nucleotides are TGCGCCAGCAGGCCCGACCCTAGCACAGATACGCAGTATTTT.

This clonotype has only a few counts. The chain links TRBV4-3 to TRBJ2-5; D remains unclear. The CDR3 totals 15 residues. Germline assignment: CDR1 LGHNA and CDR2 YSLEER. Trimming stripped 0 bases from V and 1 base from J, with 9 bases between. The DNA of the CDR3 is TGCGCCAGCAGCCAAGATCTCCGCGCCCAAGAGACCCAGTACTTC. Its translation: CASSQDLRAQETQYF.

This clonotype was counted between two and nine times. The rearrangement joins TRBV7-8 to TRBJ2-5; 8 bases align to TRBD2. Unmatched junction bases numbered 11, after V lost 6 bases and J lost 11 bases. The CDR3 covers 13 residues. Germline V lookup: CDR1 SGHVS, CDR2 FQNEAQ. The CDR3 sequence: CASRYTSGTEQYF. The CDR3 DNA reads TGTGCCAGCAGATACACTAGCGGTACAGAGCAGTACTTC.

This chain joins TRBV6-1 and TRBJ2-1, with 9 positions matching TRBD1. Germline lookup yields CDR1 MNHNS and CDR2 SASEGT. V gave up 6 bases and J gave up 1 base; unmatched junction bases: 16. This CDR3 contains 19 residues. In DNA form, the CDR3 reads TGTGCCAGCAGCCTGGGACAGGGTTATCGGGGGGCGTCCTACAATGAGCAGTTCTTC. This sequence encodes CASSLGQGYRGASYNEQFF.

The V gene is TRBV6-5, the J gene TRBJ1-4, with D tentatively TRBD1 (6 bases). The length of the CDR3 is 12 residues. Germline V gene data show CDR1 as MNHEY and CDR2 as SVGAGI. V was pared by 6 bases and J by 6 bases, with 8 bases between. The CDR3 sequence is CASSSGDEKLFF. CDR3 DNA: TGTGCCAGCAGCTCAGGGGATGAAAAACTGTTTTTT.

This chain's CDR3 is CASRPDTGFYNEQFF. The CDR3 nucleotides read TGTGCCAGCAGGCCCGACACGGGGTTCTACAATGAGCAGTTCTTC. The V gene is TRBV11-1, the J gene TRBJ2-1; D is perhaps TRBD2 (5 bases). The CDR3 is 15 residues long. Trimming cost V 6 bases and J 3 bases, with 15 bases left between them. Per the germline V gene, CDR1 is SGHAT and CDR2 is FQDESV (reference sequence).

This clonotype was seen many times. Mismatch with germline at one junction end may stem from a read error. This chain joins TRBV5-1 and TRBJ1-1; D gene unclear. The V gene's germline CDR1 is SGHRS and CDR2 YFSETQ. This CDR3 is 13 amino acids long. CDR3 DNA: TGTGCCAGCAGCTTAGGGTCGAACACTGAAGCTTTCTTT. This encodes CASSLGSNTEAFF.

The rearrangement joins TRBV6-2 or TRBV6-3 to TRBJ2-1; D gene uncertain. V was pared by 0 bases and J by 5 bases, with 17 bases between. Germline loops: CDR1 MNHEY, CDR2 SVGEGT. The CDR3 is made up of 17 amino acids. The CDR3 bases are TGTGCCAGCAGTTACTCGGAATCACCCGGGCCCCACAATGAGCAGTTCTTC. Protein product: CASSYSESPGPHNEQFF.

V usage is TRBV7-2 and J usage is TRBJ1-1, with D perhaps matching TRBD1 (5 bases). CDR1 is SGHTA, CDR2 FQGNSA, per germline. V lost 4 bases to trimming and J lost 7 bases, with 16 bases between them. The CDR3 is 14 residues long. CDR3 sequence: CASSSQGFMGEAFF. The CDR3 nucleotides are TGTGCCAGCAGCTCTCAGGGCTTTATGGGTGAAGCTTTCTTT.

The genes are TRBV11-2 and TRBJ1-4; D is uncertain. CDR1 SGHAT and CDR2 FQNNGV come from the germline V gene. This CDR3 is built from 15 residues. The V end was cut by 5 bases, the J end by 8 bases, with 18 bases between. The CDR3 DNA sequence: TGTGCCAGCAGCCCCGGGCCCGCCGGCGGAGAAAAACTGTTTTTT. It specifies CASSPGPAGGEKLFF. Supplemented by reference TRBV11-2 and TRBJ1-4, the full variable domain reads EAGVAQSPRYKIIEKRQSVAFWCNPISGHATLYWYQQILGQGPKLLIQFQNNGVVDDSQLPKDRFSAERLKGVDSTLKIQPAKLEDSAVYLCASSPGPAGGEKLFFGSGTQLSVL.